This T cell receptor (beta chain) was recovered during a study of regulatory T cells in long-lasting Graves disease. Documented time point: newly diagnosed GD, antithyroid drugs for less than 3 months. Scientists built the TCR library using RNA that was extracted from PBMCs. This clonotype was seen a handful of times. Both iRepertoire HTBI primers and Arm-PCR of CDR3 regions were used to build the TCR beta libraries. A single record per CDR3 protein comes from TCRdb applying MiXCR to the multiplex PCR reads. The profile shows about 210,000 distinct CDR3 sequences, about 19% of them singletons. This CDR3 spans 12 amino acids. Germline CDR1 is SGHDT and CDR2 is YYEEEE. V lost 4 bases to trimming and J lost 6 bases, with 11 bases between them. The data also belong to a second study, concerning T cells in Graves' hyperthyroidism and ophthalmopathy.

The TCR comes from a woman in her twenties or thirties with Graves disease. This chain connects TRBV5-6 to TRBJ2-7; D possibly corresponds to TRBD2 (7 bases). The sequencing here drew on peripheral blood mononuclear cells (PBMCs), taken at new diagnosis, from a patient treated with antithyroid drugs. CDR3 region: CASSPRGPEQYF. The CDR3 DNA is TGTGCCAGCAGCCCGCGGGGGCCCGAGCAGTACTTC.